This T cell receptor (beta chain) was recorded in a study of tumor-infiltrating lymphocytes in primary liver carcinoma. Across the whole study: Tumor staging was T1-T3 N0M0; sizes spanned 4.2 to 10 cm across.

This clonotype showed up just once. It was unsorted whole blood that yielded blood RNA, and germline DNA was also extracted. Reverse transcription of approximately 0.55 ug total RNA with a constant-region primer produced TCR beta cDNA. Slightly modified ARM-PCR with three nested multiplex PCR rounds yielded TCR beta libraries. For around 9 cycles apiece, the opening two PCR rounds ran with TRBV1-TRBV30 forward primers and a C-beta reverse primer. Each CDR3 protein gets one entry after TCRdb re-called the multiplex PCR reads with MiXCR. The sample holds more than 150,000 distinct CDR3 sequences; 50% to 75% are singletons and the top ten take 70% to 80%. Germline assignment: CDR1 SGHAT and CDR2 FQNNGV. With 1 base removed from V and 4 bases from J, the gap between germline ends came to 8 bases. The CDR3 covers 14 residues.

Sequenced material: peripheral blood. The V gene is TRBV11-2, the J gene TRBJ2-1, with no clear D. This clonotype was sampled from a man in his forties with primary liver carcinoma and hepatitis B virus infection. As DNA, the CDR3 is TGTGCCAGCAGCTTAGGGAGCGCGTACAATGAGCAGTTCTTC. As protein: CASSLGSAYNEQFF.